A single T cell receptor beta chain is shown here with its context. Its target is not known. Here immunoSEQ multiplex PCR was the method, and the copy in TCRdb shows in-frame clones only, minus some. The sample gives 15,000 to 20,000 clones, nearly 90% of which show up once; 0.9% to 1.5% is in the top ten. The sample is drawn from a study of T cells in localized non-small cell lung cancer. General observations from the study: Sequencing was limited to one tumor region, leaving the possibility of heterogeneity open. Uninvolved adjacent lung had higher T cell clonality than tumor and all other tissues. A median of around 60 of the top 100 tumor clones appeared in adjacent lung, which was paired and uninvolved. Greater T cell density in blood accompanied longer overall survival.

The germline gives CDR1 LNHDA, CDR2 SQIVND (reference sequence). Trimming pared 4 bases from V and 8 bases from J, leaving 15 bases between. This CDR3 has 14 amino acids. This sequence originates from a woman aged 35 to 75 with stage III lung adenocarcinoma. Sample: peripheral blood mononuclear cells, taken before any cancer treatment. The rearrangement links TRBV19 to TRBJ1-5; the D gene is possibly TRBD1 (5 bases). The CDR3 DNA reads TGTGCCAGTAGTAACCAGGGTTCAGGCAAGCCCCAGCATTTT. Protein sequence: CASSNQGSGKPQHF.